The source of this T cell receptor beta chain is a study of CD8 T cells in ankylosing spondylitis. General study findings and limits: Seemingly characteristic of ankylosing spondylitis blood was a TCR beta motif consisting of under 10 highly homologous variants.

This clonotype was detected ten times or more. Its specificity is unknown. From the 5' RACE reads, TCRdb called clonotypes with MiXCR, one entry per CDR3 protein. The table lists around 490,000 distinct CDR3 sequences, under 5.5% of them singletons. CDR1 and CDR2 from the germline V gene are SEHNR and FQNEAQ (reference sequence). Trimming took 4 bases from V and 6 from J; bases not matched to a gene: 12. CDR3 length: 15 amino acids. The sample consisted of blood, either unsorted or a sorted T cell fraction (not recorded which). The clonotype was recovered from a male donor with ankylosing spondylitis. The chain joins TRBV7-9 to TRBJ2-7, with TRBD1 matching over 7 bases. DNA of the CDR3: TGTGCCAGCAGCTCGTGGACAGGCATAAAACGCGAGCAGTACTTC. Translated, it gives CASSSWTGIKREQYF.